This T cell receptor (beta chain) was documented in a study of T cell responses to AZD1222 COVID-19 vaccine. Looking at the study overall: Second-dose schedules of about 4 or about 12 weeks were combined.

With regard to this clone: Antigen: not known.

Study-level results: Repertoires in all cases were sampled only once the peak T cell response had passed. Recipients of AZD1222 seropositive at baseline numbered only 5 or 6. Receipt of two AZD1222 doses was followed by a rise in Spike-specific TCR breadth and depth.

TCRdb's table, derived via immunoSEQ multiplex PCR, lists solely in-frame clones and lacks some. This table holds roughly 110,000 clones, 90% found once. The clonotype was recovered from an adult in good health. Here the sequenced sample was peripheral blood, taken on day 0 of AZD1222 vaccination.

CDR3 protein: CASSLELGELFF. CDR3 sequence (DNA): TGTGCCAGCAGCTTAGAGCTGGGGGAACTGTTTTTT. The chain is built from TRBV7-8 and TRBJ1-4, with D perhaps matching TRBD1 (5 bases). The V end lost 1 base, the J end lost 12 bases, and 9 bases lay between the germline ends. The CDR3 contains 12 residues. Looked up from germline, CDR1 is SGHVS and CDR2 is FQNEAQ.